Ten or more counts support the clone carrying this T cell receptor beta chain. What it binds is not known. The CDR3 end is not reached by the read, which stops 3 residues before it; the germline J gene fills it in. The CDR3 totals 11 residues. V lost 4 bases, J lost 3 bases, and 4 bases lay in between. From germline, CDR1 is MDHEN and CDR2 SYDVKM. This entry comes from a study of T cell clonality in common variable immunodeficiency. Sequencing input was equivalent genomic DNA from CVID and controls. Some clones are missing from TCRdb's copy, which holds only in-frame ones; the method was immunoSEQ multiplex PCR. Recorded here are some 50,000 clones, none singletons. Study results and caveats: TCRbeta clonality was increased in CVID versus healthy controls.

V is TRBV28 and J is TRBJ2-7; D is uncertain. The clonotype originates from a person aged 18-69 years in good health. Sequenced sample: peripheral blood mononuclear cells. CDR3 loop: CASSSYYEQYF. The part of the CDR3 DNA that was read is TGTGCCAGCAGTTCTTACTACGAG.